Sequencing of this T cell receptor beta chain was carried out in a study of T cell changes during pregnancy in multiple sclerosis. After removal of 2 bases from V and 7 bases from J, the junction contained 8 bases not matched to a gene. This CDR3 has 14 residues. CDR1 and CDR2 from the germline V gene are LGHNA and YNFKEQ. Measured with immunoSEQ multiplex PCR; TCRdb has only the in-frame clones, and not every one. This table has 40,000 to 50,000 clones, about nine tenths appearing once. This material consisted of CD8+ T cells from peripheral blood mononuclear cells, taken after pregnancy. J is TRBJ2-7 and V is TRBV4-2; 7 positions match TRBD2. The origin of this receptor is a female donor with multiple sclerosis, enrolled in a pregnancy study. CDR3 in DNA: TGTGCCAGCAGCCAACTCCAGCGGGGTGGTGAGCAGTACTTC. Its translation is CASSQLQRGGEQYF.